A selection of T cell receptor beta chains follows, all from one sample in a study of cytomegalovirus exposure and HLA in healthy donors. Data came from immunoSEQ multiplex PCR; TCRdb stores just in-frame clones and leaves some out. This table holds some 310,000 clones, 88% found once. Sequenced sample: PBMCs. These receptor sequences come from a man aged 30 to 45 in good health and CMV-seronegative. Each CDR3 is given with its conserved first and last residue. The D gene is left open where the match is weak. For some rows the clone size is stated as once, few or many, or as a class when expanded; others skip it.

TRBV29-1	-	TRBD1	TRBJ2-1	CSAQKSGTETSHPNNEQFF	TGCAGCGCCCAAAAATCCGGGACAGAAACGTCTCATCCTAACAATGAGCAGTTCTTC
TRBV6-1	-	TRBD1	TRBJ1-3	CASSERSGTGAWVGNTIYF	TGTGCCAGCAGTGAAAGAAGTGGGACAGGGGCTTGGGTTGGAAACACCATATATTTT
TRBV27	-	TRBD2	TRBJ2-7	CATRLAGVEEQYF	TGTGCCACCCGACTAGCGGGGGTAGAGGAGCAGTACTTC
TRBV6-5	-	TRBD2	TRBJ2-7	CASSYRAGAYEQYF	TGTGCCAGCAGTTACAGGGCGGGGGCCTACGAGCAGTACTTC
TRBV6-5	-	TRBD1	TRBJ1-1	CASSYGTAPNTEAFF	TGTGCCAGCAGTTACGGGACAGCGCCGAACACTGAAGCTTTCTTT
TRBV7-9	few	-	TRBJ2-7	CASSQQFYEQYF	TGTGCCAGCAGCCAACAGTTCTACGAGCAGTACTTC
TRBV5-4	few	TRBD1	TRBJ1-2	CATVTGDGYTF	TGTGCCACCGTGACAGGGGATGGCTACACCTTC
TRBV9	few	-	TRBJ1-1	CASSGTQNTEAFF	TGTGCCAGCAGCGGGACACAGAACACTGAAGCTTTCTTT
TRBV27	-	TRBD2	TRBJ2-1	CASSNSGGVTWNEQFF	TGTGCCAGCAGTAACTCGGGGGGGGTAACTTGGAATGAGCAGTTCTTC
TRBV18	-	TRBD1	TRBJ1-5	CASSPQGQGIQPQHF	TGTGCCAGCTCACCCCAAGGACAGGGCATTCAGCCCCAGCATTTT
TRBV27	-	TRBD1	TRBJ2-7	CASSYRGQGAYQDEQYF	TGTGCCAGCAGCTACCGGGGACAGGGGGCGTATCAGGACGAGCAGTACTTC
TRBV2	-	-	TRBJ1-6	CANARDTAYNSPLHF	TGTGCCAACGCACGGGACACCGCCTATAATTCACCCCTCCACTTT
TRBV4-1	-	TRBD1	TRBJ1-2	CASSHGTGANYGYTF	TGCGCCAGCAGCCACGGGACAGGGGCTAACTATGGCTACACCTTC
TRBV27	-	TRBD1	TRBJ1-5	CASSLRGRGQINQPQHF	TGTGCCAGCAGTTTAAGGGGCAGGGGGCAAATTAATCAGCCCCAGCATTTT
TRBV7-9	few	-	TRBJ2-1	CASSLGTYNEQFF	TGTGCCAGCAGCTTAGGGACTTACAATGAGCAGTTCTTC
TRBV10-3	many	-	TRBJ2-6	CAISESHSGANVLTF	TGTGCCATCAGTGAGTCACACTCTGGGGCCAACGTCCTGACTTTC
TRBV7-9	-	TRBD1	TRBJ1-4	CASSPTGANEKLFF	TGTGCCAGCAGCCCGACAGGGGCTAATGAAAAACTGTTTTTT
TRBV29-1	-	-	TRBJ1-5	CSVAGGSGNQPQHF	TGCAGCGTGGCCGGGGGGTCTGGCAATCAGCCCCAGCATTTT
TRBV5-4	-	TRBD2	TRBJ2-3	CAEGLAGNTDTQYF	TGTGCGGAAGGACTAGCGGGGAACACAGATACGCAGTATTTT
TRBV5-1	-	TRBD1	TRBJ2-1	CASSGTALYNEQFF	TGCGCCAGCAGCGGGACAGCTTTGTACAATGAGCAGTTCTTC
TRBV4-1	-	-	TRBJ1-4	CASSQGLGGLNEKLFF	TGCGCCAGCAGCCAAGGACTTGGAGGCCTTAATGAAAAACTGTTTTTT
TRBV6-5	-	-	TRBJ1-2	CASSYSSNYGYTF	TGTGCCAGCAGTTACTCGAGTAACTATGGCTACACCTTC
TRBV5-4	-	TRBD1	TRBJ1-2	CASSSGQGNYGYTF	TGTGCCAGCAGCTCGGGACAGGGGAACTATGGCTACACCTTC
TRBV6-4	-	-	TRBJ2-3	CASSEQGSTDTQYF	TGTGCCAGCAGTGAACAGGGTTCCACAGATACGCAGTATTTT
TRBV27	-	TRBD2	TRBJ2-1	CASSSLTSGGHDEQFF	TGTGCCAGCAGCTCATTGACTAGCGGGGGTCACGATGAGCAGTTCTTC
TRBV7-2	-	-	TRBJ1-1	CASSSKNRVGITEAFF	TGTGCCAGCAGCTCAAAGAACAGGGTGGGTATCACTGAAGCTTTCTTT
TRBV6-6	-	-	TRBJ2-1	CASTGGHNEQFF	TGTGCCAGCACCGGGGGACACAATGAGCAGTTCTTC
TRBV6-5	-	-	TRBJ1-2	CASSYSGGSYGYTF	TGTGCCAGCAGTTACTCAGGAGGTAGCTATGGCTACACCTTC
TRBV19	-	TRBD1	TRBJ1-5	CATQGAKGNQPQHF	TGTGCCACCCAGGGGGCTAAAGGGAATCAGCCCCAGCATTTT
TRBV7-9	-	-	TRBJ1-1	CASSPGIAEAFF	TGTGCCAGCAGCCCAGGCATAGCTGAAGCTTTCTTT
TRBV6-6	-	-	TRBJ2-5	CASSYPDTEIETQYF	TGTGCCAGCAGTTACCCGGACACGGAGATAGAGACCCAGTACTTC
TRBV27	few	TRBD1	TRBJ1-6	CASSSTGVSPLHF	TGTGCCAGCAGTTCGACAGGGGTTTCACCCCTCCACTTT
TRBV7-8	-	-	TRBJ1-4	CASSNRATNEKLFF	TGTGCCAGCAGCAACAGGGCAACTAATGAAAAACTGTTTTTT
TRBV9	-	-	TRBJ2-6	CASSGGGSGANVLTF	TGTGCCAGCAGCGGTGGGGGGTCCGGGGCCAACGTCCTGACTTTC
TRBV5-6	-	-	TRBJ1-1	CASSPATGLNTEAFF	TGTGCCAGCAGCCCAGCAACAGGCCTGAACACTGAAGCTTTCTTT
TRBV7-9	few	TRBD1	TRBJ1-4	CASSGRGNRAQGNEKLFF	TGTGCCAGCAGCGGAAGGGGGAACAGGGCACAGGGGAATGAAAAACTGTTTTTT
TRBV4-2	-	TRBD2	TRBJ2-1	CASSQDHSGRGGRNEQFF	TGTGCCAGCAGCCAAGATCACTCGGGGCGCGGGGGGCGAAATGAGCAGTTCTTC
TRBV5-6	once	-	TRBJ2-1	CASNKQDRNGEQFF	TGTGCCAGCAACAAACAGGATAGGAACGGTGAGCAGTTCTTC
TRBV7-9	-	-	TRBJ1-4	CASSHGLGSRNEKLFF	TGTGCCAGCAGCCACGGCCTGGGCAGTCGTAATGAAAAACTGTTTTTT
TRBV30	-	-	TRBJ1-2	CAWHKYARVAGYTF	TGTGCCTGGCACAAATACGCCAGGGTTGCAGGCTACACCTTC
TRBV7-9	-	TRBD2	TRBJ2-1	CASSSIERGGYNEQFF	TGTGCCAGCAGCTCAATCGAGCGGGGGGGATACAATGAGCAGTTCTTC
TRBV5-6	-	-	TRBJ1-1	CASSLGPNTEAFF	TGTGCCAGCAGCTTGGGGCCCAACACTGAAGCTTTCTTT
TRBV5-1	-	-	TRBJ2-1	CASFGTYNEQFF	TGCGCCAGCTTCGGGACCTACAATGAGCAGTTCTTC
TRBV5-1	-	TRBD1	TRBJ1-1	CASSLVVSVQGAVYTEAFF	TGCGCCAGCAGCTTGGTCGTGAGTGTTCAGGGGGCAGTGTACACTGAAGCTTTCTTT
TRBV4-3	-	TRBD1	TRBJ1-2	CASSQDRTGSAYGYTF	TGCGCCAGCAGCCAAGATAGGACAGGTTCAGCGTATGGCTACACCTTC
TRBV6-6	-	-	TRBJ2-7	CASSFGVSSYEQYF	TGTGCCAGCAGCTTCGGGGTTAGCTCCTACGAGCAGTACTTC
TRBV11-2	-	-	TRBJ2-5	CASSFGLQGRGETQYF	TGTGCCAGCAGCTTCGGGCTCCAGGGCCGGGGGGAGACCCAGTACTTC
TRBV4-3	-	-	TRBJ2-7	CASSQWRGGSNEQYF	TGCGCCAGCAGCCAGTGGAGAGGGGGAAGCAACGAGCAGTACTTC
TRBV6-5	-	-	TRBJ1-6	CASSPLDRPNSPLHF	TGTGCCAGCAGTCCTCTCGACAGGCCCAATTCACCCCTCCACTTT
TRBV5-4	-	TRBD2	TRBJ2-5	CASSRLAGGRGQETQYF	TGTGCCAGCAGCCGACTAGCGGGGGGACGGGGACAAGAGACCCAGTACTTC
TRBV18	once	TRBD2	TRBJ2-2	CASSPPTSGAGELFF	TGTGCCAGCTCACCACCAACTAGCGGGGCCGGGGAGCTGTTTTTT
TRBV30	-	-	TRBJ2-3	CAWSGEGGTDTQYF	TGTGCCTGGAGTGGGGAGGGGGGCACAGATACGCAGTATTTT
TRBV5-6	-	-	TRBJ1-2	CASSLPGQLLLGYTF	TGTGCCAGCAGCTTGCCCGGACAGCTACTCCTTGGCTACACCTTC
TRBV4-3	-	-	TRBJ1-4	CASSQDLGEKLFF	TGCGCCAGCAGCCAAGATTTGGGCGAAAAACTGTTTTTT
TRBV29-1	-	-	TRBJ1-2	CSVAGFLVDSSDNYGYTF	TGCAGCGTCGCCGGCTTCTTGGTAGACTCTTCCGATAACTATGGCTACACCTTC
TRBV6-1	-	-	TRBJ1-4	CASSEWQGREKLFF	TGTGCCAGCAGTGAGTGGCAGGGTCGGGAAAAACTGTTTTTT
TRBV5-1	-	TRBD2	TRBJ2-1	CASSLQRGLGHEQFF	TGCGCCAGCAGCCTACAGCGGGGGCTGGGGCATGAGCAGTTCTTC
TRBV7-2	-	-	TRBJ2-7	CASRAGQLVYEQYF	TGTGCCAGCAGAGCCGGACAGTTAGTCTACGAGCAGTACTTC
TRBV6-5	-	-	TRBJ2-1	CASSFTESSYNEQFF	TGTGCCAGCAGCTTTACGGAGAGCTCCTACAATGAGCAGTTCTTC
TRBV27	-	-	TRBJ2-1	CASSRDLYNEQFF	TGTGCCAGCAGCCGAGACTTATACAATGAGCAGTTCTTC